These 13 T cell receptor beta chains were all obtained from the same sample, sequenced in a study of T cell responses to AZD1222 COVID-19 vaccine. Here immunoSEQ multiplex PCR was the method, and the copy in TCRdb shows in-frame clones only, minus some. The table has over 150,000 clones, around nine tenths seen once. Sequenced material: peripheral blood, taken on day 0 of AZD1222 vaccination. Source of these receptors: an adult in good health.

The chain has TRBV18 and TRBJ1-2, with 8 nucleotides matching TRBD1. V lost 6 bases, J lost 7 bases, and 10 bases stayed unmatched. This CDR3 spans 14 amino acids. Germline-derived CDR1 and CDR2 are KGHSH and LQKENI. CDR3: CASSHLTGDGGYTF. The CDR3 DNA reads as TGTGCCAGCTCCCATCTGACAGGGGATGGTGGCTACACCTTC.

This chain links TRBV19 with TRBJ1-2; D ambiguous. Germline loops: CDR1 LNHDA, CDR2 SQIVND (reference sequence). V lost 4 bases, J lost 8 bases, and 8 bases lay in between. CDR3 size: 11 residues. CDR3 loop: CASSKGDGYTF. Written as DNA, the CDR3 is TGTGCCAGTAGTAAGGGCGACGGCTACACCTTC.

This chain links TRBV2 with TRBJ2-7; D possibly corresponds to TRBD1 (5 bases). The CDR3 is made up of 14 amino acids. Germline loops: CDR1 SNHLY, CDR2 FYNNEI. Trimming shortened V by 4 bases and J by 2 bases, and 12 bases separated the two germline ends. CDR3 amino acids: CASSVQVVPYEQYF. For the CDR3, the DNA is TGTGCCAGCAGTGTACAGGTGGTGCCCTACGAGCAGTACTTC.

V is TRBV7-2 and J is TRBJ1-4; 7 bases match TRBD1. This CDR3 has 16 residues. The V segment lost 5 bases and the J segment 8 bases; nucleotides outside the gene matches: 14. CDR1 SGHTA and CDR2 FQGNSA come from the germline V gene. The CDR3 here is CASSPPRGRIKEKLFF. As DNA, the CDR3 is TGTGCCAGCAGCCCCCCGAGGGGGCGAATAAAGGAAAAACTGTTTTTT.

The V and J genes are TRBV19 and TRBJ1-1; D unresolved. The CDR3 totals 11 residues. Germline V gives CDR1 LNHDA, CDR2 SQIVND (reference sequence). V lost 10 bases and J 6 bases, leaving 12 bases between the germline ends. CDR3: CATRTLSEAFF. In nucleotides, the CDR3 is TGTGCCACCAGGACTCTCTCTGAAGCTTTCTTT.

This rearrangement joins TRBV7-2 to TRBJ1-5; D might be TRBD1 (6 bases). The CDR3 loop spans 16 amino acids. V was clipped by 1 base and J by 0 bases, with 10 bases between them. Germline values: CDR1 SGHTA, CDR2 FQGNSA. This chain's CDR3 is CASSLVGGNSNQPQHF. The DNA of the CDR3 is TGTGCCAGCAGCTTAGTAGGGGGGAATAGCAATCAGCCCCAGCATTTT.

This chain joins TRBV5-1 and TRBJ1-1; D is possibly TRBD1 (6 bases). CDR1 is SGHRS, CDR2 YFSETQ, per germline. CDR3 length: 14 amino acids. V lost 1 base to trimming and J lost 2 bases, with 9 bases between them. CDR3 protein: CASSLRDTNTEAFF. As DNA, the CDR3 is TGCGCCAGCAGCTTGCGGGACACAAACACTGAAGCTTTCTTT. The whole variable domain, remainder taken from reference TRBV5-1 and TRBJ1-1, is KAGVTQTPRYLIKTRGQQVTLSCSPISGHRSVSWYQQTPGQGLQFLFEYFSETQRNKGNFPGRFSGRQFSNSRSEMNVSTLELGDSALYLCASSLRDTNTEAFFGQGTRLTVV.

The rearrangement links TRBV28 to TRBJ2-5; D tentatively fits TRBD1 or TRBD2 (5 bases each). CDR3 length: 13 residues. V dropped 6 bases and J dropped 5 bases, with 13 bases sitting between them. The germline V gene encodes CDR1 MDHEN and CDR2 SYDVKM. CDR3 nucleotides: TGTGCCAGCAGAACGGGGCGCGTCGAGACCCAGTACTTC. Translating it yields CASRTGRVETQYF.

The chain uses TRBV2 and TRBJ1-5; perhaps TRBD1 as D (5 bases). Germline V gene sequence: CDR1 SNHLY, CDR2 FYNNEI. The ends were cut back, 1 base at V and 0 bases at J, with 10 bases in the middle. CDR3 length equals 16 residues. The CDR3 loop is CASSEEQVNSNQPQHF. The CDR3, as DNA: TGTGCCAGCAGTGAAGAACAGGTCAATAGCAATCAGCCCCAGCATTTT.

There are a few counts of this clone. The chain is built from TRBV9 and TRBJ1-6; D is ambiguous. Germline V gene lookup returns CDR1 SGDLS and CDR2 YYNGEE. The CDR3 is made up of 15 amino acids. The V and J ends lost 0 bases and 1 base respectively, with 5 bases between them. In nucleotides, the CDR3 is TGTGCCAGCAGCGTAGGGGCTTCCTATAATTCACCCCTCCACTTT. Protein product: CASSVGASYNSPLHF.

The V and J genes are TRBV2 and TRBJ1-5; D is undetermined. The CDR3 consists of 15 residues. Germline-derived CDR1 and CDR2 are SNHLY and FYNNEI. Trimming left V 3 bases short and J 0 bases short, with 9 bases between. The CDR3, as DNA: TGTGCCAGCAGTGAGGAGGCGATTAGCAATCAGCCCCAGCATTTT. Protein product: CASSEEAISNQPQHF.

The V gene is TRBV5-1, the J gene TRBJ1-2; 9 bases are shared with TRBD1. J lost 3 bases, V lost 2 bases, and 5 bases had no gene match. Germline values: CDR1 SGHRS, CDR2 YFSETQ. The CDR3 has 15 residues. The CDR3 spells CASSFSGQGYYGYTF. The CDR3 DNA is TGCGCCAGCAGCTTTTCGGGACAGGGCTACTATGGCTACACCTTC.

This clone was found once. The chain carries TRBV27 and TRBJ1-4, with unresolved D. CDR3 size: 12 residues. Germline V gene lookup returns CDR1 MNHEY and CDR2 SMNVEV (reference sequence). Deletions cut 6 bases from V and 4 bases from J, with 6 bases between. CDR3 nucleotides: TGTGCCAGCAGGGGATATAATGAAAAACTGTTTTTT. Its translation is CASRGYNEKLFF.